This TCR beta chain comes out of a study of cytomegalovirus exposure and HLA in healthy donors. The CDR3 runs 15 residues. Trimming took off 5 bases at V and 0 bases at J, with 14 bases between the two ends. CDR1 and CDR2 (germline): SGHNT, YYREEE (reference sequence). Use of 60 Vbeta and 13 Jbeta primers characterized the PCR. Generated by immunoSEQ multiplex PCR, the TCRdb table keeps only in-frame clones and is missing some. The sample totals roughly 53,000 clones. Overall study results and limits: V- and J-gene trimming of TCR beta was linked (in a later analysis) to a missense DCLRE1C variant. Among TCR beta chains of equal frequency, HLA-associated ones were more clonally expanded in a later analysis. Immune exposure data for these donors was limited to CMV serostatus. In an earlier analysis, most TCR beta V segments were productive about 90% or about 30% of the time.

Comment on this clone: Its antigen is still unknown.

Material for sequencing was PBMCs. The receptor was derived from a female donor in good health and CMV-seronegative. V usage is TRBV5-4 and J usage is TRBJ1-1, with D uncertain. The CDR3 region has the DNA TGTGCCAGCAGTTCAGCCGGGGTCATGAACACTGAAGCTTTCTTT. It encodes CASSSAGVMNTEAFF.